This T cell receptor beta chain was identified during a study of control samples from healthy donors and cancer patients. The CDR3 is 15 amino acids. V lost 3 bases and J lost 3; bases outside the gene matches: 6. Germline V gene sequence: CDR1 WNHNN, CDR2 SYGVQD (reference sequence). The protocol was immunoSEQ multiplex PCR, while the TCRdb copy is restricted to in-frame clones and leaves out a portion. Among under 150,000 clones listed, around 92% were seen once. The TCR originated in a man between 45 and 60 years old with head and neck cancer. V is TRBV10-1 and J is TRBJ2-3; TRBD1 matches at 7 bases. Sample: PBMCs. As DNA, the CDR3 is TGCGCCAGCAGTGAAAGACAGGGTTTGACAGATACGCAGTATTTT. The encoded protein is CASSERQGLTDTQYF.